The 30 T cell receptor beta chains listed next were all sequenced from one sample in a study of T cell changes during pregnancy in multiple sclerosis. Profiled with immunoSEQ multiplex PCR; TCRdb holds only in-frame clones, not every one. The table includes roughly 48,000 clones, 80% to 90% detected once. The source was CD4+ T cells from peripheral blood mononuclear cells, collected in the second trimester of pregnancy. Receptor source: a female donor with multiple sclerosis, enrolled in a pregnancy study.

V and J are TRBV19 and TRBJ2-1; 7 nucleotides match TRBD2. The CDR3 contains 15 residues. CDR1 and CDR2 from the germline V gene are LNHDA and SQIVND (reference sequence). The trim removed 5 bases at V and 2 bases at J, leaving 6 bases unmatched. In nucleotides, the CDR3 is TGTGCCAGTAGTCCCAGCGGGACCCCCTACAATGAGCAGTTCTTC. As protein: CASSPSGTPYNEQFF.

This clone was seen once. The chain links TRBV7-8 to TRBJ2-3; 9 bases fit TRBD2. This CDR3 region has 18 residues. Looked up from germline, CDR1 is SGHVS and CDR2 is FQNEAQ. The V segment lost 5 bases and the J segment 0 bases; nucleotides outside the gene matches: 12. The CDR3 here is CASSSLLAGRGSTDTQYF. CDR3 coding DNA: TGTGCCAGCAGCAGTCTCCTAGCGGGGAGGGGTAGCACAGATACGCAGTATTTT.

J is TRBJ1-5 and V is TRBV4-3; D may be TRBD1 (5 bases). This CDR3 is 17 amino acids long. V was cut by 0 bases and J by 4 bases, with 16 bases left in between. The V gene's germline CDR1 is LGHNA and CDR2 YSLEER. As DNA, the CDR3 is TGCGCCAGCAGCCAAGACCCTTTCACAGGATTGAATCAGCCCCAGCATTTT. Translation gives CASSQDPFTGLNQPQHF.

The chain recombines TRBV2 with TRBJ2-7; TRBD2 matches 7 bases. V shed 6 bases, J shed 3 bases, and the junction held 8 bases outside the gene matches. The CDR3 consists of 14 residues. CDR1 is SNHLY and CDR2 is FYNNEI in the germline V gene. The CDR3 loop reads CASRESGTFYEQYF. CDR3 DNA: TGTGCCAGCAGAGAAAGCGGGACGTTCTACGAGCAGTACTTC.

The chain joins TRBV10-3 to TRBJ2-2; TRBD2 might be the D (6 bases). Germline CDR1 and CDR2: ENHRY and SYGVKD. This CDR3 has 15 amino acids. The ends were cut back, 2 bases at V and 4 bases at J, with 11 bases in the middle. The CDR3 loop is CAISEVGGVTGELFF. The CDR3 coding sequence is TGTGCCATCAGTGAGGTAGGAGGGGTCACCGGGGAGCTGTTTTTT.

The chain combines TRBV7-9 with TRBJ2-1; no definite D call. Germline V gene data show CDR1 as SEHNR and CDR2 as FQNEAQ (reference sequence). V lost 5 bases, J lost 7 bases, and 9 bases lay in between. This CDR3 has 12 residues. Here the CDR3 DNA reads TGTGCCAGCAGCCCCCGGAGTAATGAGCAGTTCTTC. This gives the protein CASSPRSNEQFF.

The rearrangement uses TRBV30 and TRBJ2-4, with D possibly TRBD2 on 6 matching bases. The CDR3 covers 14 residues. V shed 2 bases and J shed 7 bases, with 15 bases lying between them. Per germline, CDR1 GTSNPN and CDR2 SVGIG (reference sequence). CDR3: CAWSILRERNIQYF. The CDR3 nucleotides read TGTGCCTGGAGTATCCTGCGGGAAAGGAACATTCAGTACTTC.

The chain couples TRBV28 to TRBJ2-3, with D possibly TRBD2 on 5 matching bases. V was shortened by 2 bases and J by 1 base, with 16 bases between the two germline ends. The germline V gene has CDR1 MDHEN and CDR2 SYDVKM. The CDR3 length is 17 residues. In DNA form, the CDR3 reads TGTGCCAGCAGTTTAATCGGGGAGAGGAGACGCACAGATACGCAGTATTTT. The encoded protein is CASSLIGERRRTDTQYF.

J is TRBJ2-3 and V is TRBV18; D is undetermined. Germline assignment: CDR1 KGHSH and CDR2 LQKENI. Trimming shortened V by 2 bases and J by 3 bases, and 9 bases separated the two germline ends. This CDR3 comprises 14 residues. CDR3 loop: CASSPEAETDTQYF. For the CDR3, the DNA is TGTGCCAGCTCACCAGAGGCGGAGACAGATACGCAGTATTTT.

The CDR3 loop is CASSFFSGSINEQFF. CDR3 bases: TGTGCCAGCAGCTTTTTTAGCGGGAGTATCAATGAGCAGTTCTTC. This chain uses TRBV7-2 with TRBJ2-1, with TRBD2 matching over 9 bases. Trimming removed 3 bases from V and 6 bases from J; junction bases left unmatched: 6. The CDR3 spans 15 residues. Germline CDR1 reads SGHTA; CDR2 reads FQGNSA.

This chain joins TRBV6-6 and TRBJ2-2; D is undetermined. This CDR3 spans 12 amino acids. V was clipped by 6 bases and J by 5 bases, with 7 bases between them. CDR1 is MNHNY and CDR2 is SVGAGI in the germline V gene (reference sequence). The CDR3 region is CASRRLTGELFF. The CDR3, as DNA: TGTGCCAGCAGGCGATTAACCGGGGAGCTGTTTTTT.

The rearrangement uses TRBV5-1 and TRBJ1-2; D unresolved. Deletions cut 4 bases from V and 8 bases from J, with 12 bases between. There are 12 residues in the CDR3. CDR1 is SGHRS and CDR2 is YFSETQ in the germline V gene. The DNA of the CDR3 is TGCGCCAGCAGCCCCGAGTTTATCGGCTACACCTTC. This encodes CASSPEFIGYTF.

CDR3 DNA: TGTGCCACCCGACTAGTCAGCATTGTGAATGAGCAGTTCTTC. This sequence encodes CATRLVSIVNEQFF. The chain recombines TRBV10-3 with TRBJ2-1, with D maybe TRBD2 (6 bases). V was pared by 10 bases and J by 7 bases, with 20 bases between. CDR1 is ENHRY and CDR2 is SYGVKD in the germline V gene. CDR3 size: 14 residues.

J is TRBJ2-3 and V is TRBV28, with 7 bases matching TRBD1. Trimming cost V 5 bases and J 2 bases; bases outside gene matches: 10. This CDR3 has 16 amino acids. CDR1 and CDR2 (germline): MDHEN, SYDVKM. The CDR3 DNA follows: TGTGCCAGCAGTCCTCGACAGGGTGGGTTCACAGATACGCAGTATTTT. Translation: CASSPRQGGFTDTQYF.

The CDR3, as DNA: TGTGCCAGCAGTGAACCCGGACTAGCGAACAATGAGCAGTTCTTC. This sequence encodes CASSEPGLANNEQFF. J is TRBJ2-1 and V is TRBV6-1; TRBD2 aligns across 9 bases. J lost 5 bases, V lost 2 bases, and 4 bases had no gene match. From germline, CDR1 is MNHNS and CDR2 SASEGT. There are 15 residues in the CDR3.

V gene TRBV5-1 combines with J gene TRBJ2-7; maybe TRBD1 (5 bases). V was trimmed by 4 bases and J by 1 base, leaving 12 bases between them. The length of the CDR3 is 14 residues. From germline, CDR1 is SGHRS and CDR2 YFSETQ. CDR3 residues: CASSVDRYSYEQYF. CDR3 DNA sequence: TGCGCCAGCAGCGTCGACAGATATTCCTACGAGCAGTACTTC.

The gene calls are TRBV10-3 and TRBJ2-6, with TRBD2 as a possible D gene (5 bases). The CDR3 contains 19 residues. V was shortened by 7 bases and J by 0 bases, with 22 bases between the two germline ends. CDR1 is ENHRY, CDR2 SYGVKD, per germline. CDR3 in amino acids: CAITNSEEAPLSGANVLTF. CDR3 in DNA: TGTGCCATCACTAATAGCGAAGAGGCTCCTCTCTCTGGGGCCAACGTCCTGACTTTC.

The J gene is TRBJ1-2, the V gene TRBV5-4; D not certain. V was cut by 4 bases and J by 0 bases, with 10 bases left in between. The length of the CDR3 is 14 residues. CDR1 and CDR2 (germline): SGHNT, YYREEE (reference sequence). CDR3 sequence (DNA): TGTGCCAGCAGCCCCCTCAGCGCTAACTATGGCTACACCTTC. The encoded protein is CASSPLSANYGYTF.

The CDR3 here is CASSLGSSLSSTEAFF. The CDR3 nucleotides read TGCGCCAGCAGCTTGGGGTCCTCCCTGAGTAGCACTGAAGCTTTCTTT. The gene calls are TRBV5-1 and TRBJ1-1; D is uncertain. Germline CDR1 is SGHRS and CDR2 is YFSETQ. Trimming took 0 bases from V and 4 from J, leaving 16 bases between them. This CDR3 contains 16 residues. The full variable domain, rest sourced from reference TRBV5-1 and TRBJ1-1, is KAGVTQTPRYLIKTRGQQVTLSCSPISGHRSVSWYQQTPGQGLQFLFEYFSETQRNKGNFPGRFSGRQFSNSRSEMNVSTLELGDSALYLCASSLGSSLSSTEAFFGQGTRLTVV.

The chain has TRBV29-1 and TRBJ1-3; 9 bases are shared with TRBD1. The ends lost 5 bases at V and 2 bases at J; junction bases unmatched: 1. CDR3 size: 13 residues. The V gene's germline CDR1 is SQVTM and CDR2 ANQGSEA. The CDR3 region has the DNA TGCAGCGTTTGGACAGGGGCTGGAAACACCATATATTTT. Its translation: CSVWTGAGNTIYF.

Only one count was recorded for this clone. V usage is TRBV11-2 and J usage is TRBJ2-2, with TRBD2 identical over 8 bases. Germline V gives CDR1 SGHAT, CDR2 FQNNGV. V shed 8 bases and J 6 bases; nucleotides not matched to a gene: 11. The CDR3 consists of 15 residues. CDR3 sequence (DNA): TGTGCCAGCCACTTAACCGGGAGGGCCCCCGGGGAGCTGTTTTTT. Amino acids: CASHLTGRAPGELFF. The full variable domain, with the rest looked up from reference TRBV11-2 and TRBJ2-2, is EAGVAQSPRYKIIEKRQSVAFWCNPISGHATLYWYQQILGQGPKLLIQFQNNGVVDDSQLPKDRFSAERLKGVDSTLKIQPAKLEDSAVYLCASHLTGRAPGELFFGEGSRLTVL.

In this sample, this clone is medium-sized. This sequence joins TRBV28 and TRBJ2-7, with a weak D call TRBD2 (6 bases). This CDR3 contains 13 residues. The germline gives CDR1 MDHEN, CDR2 SYDVKM. Trimming took 6 bases from V and 2 from J, leaving 11 bases between them. CDR3 residues: CASRGGGAYEQYF. The CDR3 DNA sequence: TGTGCCAGCAGGGGAGGAGGGGCCTACGAGCAGTACTTC.

This chain links TRBV25-1 with TRBJ2-1, with TRBD1 matching over 8 bases. This CDR3 is built from 15 residues. Germline lookup yields CDR1 MGHDK and CDR2 SYGVNS. V was clipped by 4 bases and J by 8 bases; unmatched bases: 10. The CDR3 protein is CASSAPGTGHDEQFF. The CDR3 DNA reads TGTGCCAGCAGTGCCCCCGGGACAGGCCACGATGAGCAGTTCTTC.

This clone has just one count. CDR3 nucleotides: TGTGCCAGCAGCCGAAGAATAGCGGGAGAGGGAGATACGCAGTATTTT. The encoded protein is CASSRRIAGEGDTQYF. The chain recombines TRBV7-9 with TRBJ2-3; 9 nucleotides line up with TRBD2. The CDR3 has 16 residues. From germline, CDR1 is SEHNR and CDR2 FQNEAQ (reference sequence). V dropped 5 bases and J dropped 5; count of bases not matched to a gene: 11. The full variable domain, completed using reference TRBV7-9 and TRBJ2-3, is DTGVSQNPRHKITKRGQNVTFRCDPISEHNRLYWYRQTLGQGPEFLTYFQNEAQLEKSRLLSDRFSAERPKGSFSTLEIQRTEQGDSAMYLCASSRRIAGEGDTQYFGPGTRLTVL.

CDR3: CAWSVMQGGQPQHF. Written as DNA, the CDR3 is TGTGCCTGGAGTGTAATGCAGGGGGGTCAGCCCCAGCATTTT. The chain uses TRBV30 and TRBJ1-5; 7 nucleotides agree with TRBD1. The CDR3 extends over 14 amino acids. The germline V gene has CDR1 GTSNPN and CDR2 SVGIG (reference sequence). Germline trimming cut 0 bases from V and 6 bases from J; bases unmatched to any gene: 5.

This clone was counted a few times. CDR3 amino acids: CASRSLGTNSYEQYF. CDR3 DNA sequence: TGTGCCAGCAGATCTCTCGGGACTAACTCCTACGAGCAGTACTTC. The gene calls are TRBV6-5 and TRBJ2-7, with 7 bases lining up with TRBD2. This CDR3 is 15 amino acids long. Per the germline V gene, CDR1 is MNHEY and CDR2 is SVGAGI. The J segment lost 0 bases and the V segment lost 6 bases, leaving 8 bases of the junction unmatched.

This chain uses TRBV10-3 with TRBJ2-7; 9 bases are a match to TRBD2. V lost 4 bases to trimming and J lost 1 base; unmatched junction nucleotides: 2. Germline assignment: CDR1 ENHRY and CDR2 SYGVKD. The CDR3 sequence is 14 residues long. The CDR3 loop is CAISAAGGSYEQYF. DNA for the CDR3: TGTGCCATCAGTGCGGCGGGAGGGTCCTACGAGCAGTACTTC.

The V call is TRBV7-9, the J call TRBJ2-1; 8 bases line up with TRBD2. The CDR3 length is 14 residues. Germline assignment: CDR1 SEHNR and CDR2 FQNEAQ (reference sequence). The trim removed 5 bases at V and 6 bases at J, leaving 6 bases unmatched. DNA for the CDR3: TGTGCCAGCAGCCCCAGCGGGACTAGCAATGAGCAGTTCTTC. Protein sequence: CASSPSGTSNEQFF.

The chain combines TRBV18 with TRBJ2-1, with D possibly being TRBD2 (7 bases). V lost 0 bases to trimming and J lost 2 bases, with 14 bases between them. The CDR3 runs 17 residues. The germline V gene encodes CDR1 KGHSH and CDR2 LQKENI. This CDR3 reads CASSPPGREGAYNEQFF. DNA for the CDR3: TGTGCCAGCTCACCACCGGGGAGGGAGGGGGCCTACAATGAGCAGTTCTTC.

This clone appeared a few times. Here the CDR3 DNA reads TGCGCCAGCAGCCAAGTTTTACTACCCAGACAGGGATTTACGATAGAGCAGTACTTC. This sequence encodes CASSQVLLPRQGFTIEQYF. The chain is built from TRBV4-1 and TRBJ2-7, with 7 nucleotides matching TRBD1. Germline V CDR1 and CDR2: MGHRA, YSYEKL. This CDR3 is 19 amino acids long. The ends lost 1 base at V and 7 bases at J; junction bases unmatched: 22.